The clone carrying this TCR beta chain showed up just a few times. No antigen is known for it. J lost 6 bases, V lost 4 bases, and 11 bases had no gene match. The length of the CDR3 is 16 residues. The germline V gene has CDR1 MDHEN and CDR2 SYDVKM. This sample stems from a study of blood T cells in healthy people across ages. General observations from the study: Across the age range, TCR beta diversity per million T cells fell in a roughly linear way. Comparison with aged donors showed that long-lived donors had more naive CD4+ cells and higher diversity.

Sample-barcoded 5' priming and a J-beta primer mix drove a second PCR of roughly 6 to 12 cycles. A template-switch adaptor containing 12 random nucleotides labeled each cDNA molecule. TCRdb reanalysed the 5' RACE reads using MiXCR and keeps one entry per CDR3 protein. Among about 640,000 distinct CDR3 sequences, around 41% were seen once, and the ten largest hold around 32%. Sequenced material: blood. The chain uses TRBV28 and TRBJ2-3, with 9 positions matching TRBD2. The receptor was derived from a man at least 80 years old in good health. CDR3 sequence reads: CASSSLGSGRADTQYF. The CDR3 nucleotides read TGTGCCAGCAGTTCCCTCGGTAGCGGGAGAGCGGATACGCAGTATTTT.